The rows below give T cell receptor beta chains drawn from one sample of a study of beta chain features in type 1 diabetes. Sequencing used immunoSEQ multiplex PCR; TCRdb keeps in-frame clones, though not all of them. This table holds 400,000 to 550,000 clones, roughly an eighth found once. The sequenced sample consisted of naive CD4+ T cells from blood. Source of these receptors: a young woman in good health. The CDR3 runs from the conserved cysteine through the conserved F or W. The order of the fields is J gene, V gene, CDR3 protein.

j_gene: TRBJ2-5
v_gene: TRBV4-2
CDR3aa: CASSQDWGGRETQYF

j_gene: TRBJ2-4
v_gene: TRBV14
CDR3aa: CASSQQDRLNIQYF

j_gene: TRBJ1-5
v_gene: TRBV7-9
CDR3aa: CASSTWDTNQPQHF

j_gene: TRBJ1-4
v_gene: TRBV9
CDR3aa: CASRGGTGTATNEKLFF

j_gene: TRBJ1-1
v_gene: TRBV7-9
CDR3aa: CASSLGGKRNTEAFF

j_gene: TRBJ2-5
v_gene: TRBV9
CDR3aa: CASSVGAASDQETQYF

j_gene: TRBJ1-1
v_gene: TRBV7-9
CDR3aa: CASSFPVEAEAFF

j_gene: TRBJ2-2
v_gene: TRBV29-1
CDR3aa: CSVDLTGDTGELFF

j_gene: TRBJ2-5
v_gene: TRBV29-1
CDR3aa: CSEARQGPKTQYF

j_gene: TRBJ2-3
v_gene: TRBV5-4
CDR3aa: CASSLKTGAQGDTQYF

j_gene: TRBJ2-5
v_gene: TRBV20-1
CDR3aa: CSASKSTQYF

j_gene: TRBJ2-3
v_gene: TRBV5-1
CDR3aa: CASRRLAGTDTQYF

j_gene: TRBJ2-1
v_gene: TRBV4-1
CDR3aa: CASSQVGSSYNEQFF

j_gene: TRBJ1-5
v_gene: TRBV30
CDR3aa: CAWSAGTLGGNQPQHF